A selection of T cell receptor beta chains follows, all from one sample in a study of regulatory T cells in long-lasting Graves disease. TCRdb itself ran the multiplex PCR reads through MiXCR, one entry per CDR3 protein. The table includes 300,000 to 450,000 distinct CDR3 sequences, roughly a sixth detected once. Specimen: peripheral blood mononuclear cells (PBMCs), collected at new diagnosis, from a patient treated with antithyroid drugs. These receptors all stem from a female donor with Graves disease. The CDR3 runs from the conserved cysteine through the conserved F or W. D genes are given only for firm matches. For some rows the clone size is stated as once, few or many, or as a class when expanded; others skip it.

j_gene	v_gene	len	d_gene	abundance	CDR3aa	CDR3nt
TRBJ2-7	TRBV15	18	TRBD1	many	CATSRDRGQGGFTYEQYF	TGTGCCACCAGCAGAGATCGAGGACAGGGGGGATTTACCTACGAGCAGTACTTC
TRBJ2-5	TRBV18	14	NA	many	CASSPGPTEETQYF	TGTGCCAGCTCACCGGGACCTACCGAAGAGACCCAGTACTTC
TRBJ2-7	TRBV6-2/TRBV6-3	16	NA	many	CASSYPTRDPTKEQYF	TGTGCCAGCAGTTACCCGACACGGGACCCGACGAAAGAGCAGTACTTC
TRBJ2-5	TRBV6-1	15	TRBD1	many	CASSEGQGIGETQYF	TGTGCCAGCAGTGAAGGACAGGGGATCGGCGAGACCCAGTACTTC
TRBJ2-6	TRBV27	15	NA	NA	CASREQGTGANVLTF	TGTGCCAGCAGGGAACAGGGTACTGGGGCCAACGTCCTGACTTTC
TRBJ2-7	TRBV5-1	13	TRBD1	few	CASSWDSPYEQYF	TGCGCCAGCAGCTGGGACAGTCCCTACGAGCAGTACTTC
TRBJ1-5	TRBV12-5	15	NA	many	CASGLNMPSNQPQHF	TGTGCTAGTGGTTTGAACATGCCGAGCAATCAGCCCCAGCATTTT
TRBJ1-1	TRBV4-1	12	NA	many	CASSSDGTRTFF	TGCGCCAGCAGCTCCGACGGGACGAGAACTTTCTTT
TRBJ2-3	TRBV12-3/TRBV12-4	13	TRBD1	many	CASSGDRADTQYF	TGTGCCAGCAGCGGGGACAGAGCAGATACGCAGTATTTT
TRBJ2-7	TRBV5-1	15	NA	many	CASSLGGTTSYEQYF	TGCGCCAGCAGCTTGGGAGGGACGACCTCCTACGAGCAGTACTTC
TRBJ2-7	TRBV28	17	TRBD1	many	CASSETTGGGGLYEQYF	TGTGCCAGCAGTGAAACGACAGGGGGAGGGGGTCTTTACGAGCAGTACTTC
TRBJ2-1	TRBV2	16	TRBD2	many	CASSGTSGGAGNEQFF	TGTGCCAGCAGTGGGACTAGCGGGGGGGCGGGCAATGAGCAGTTCTTC
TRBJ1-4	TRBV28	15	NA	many	CASSSNRATNEKLFF	TGTGCCAGCAGTTCGAACAGGGCAACTAATGAAAAACTGTTTTTT
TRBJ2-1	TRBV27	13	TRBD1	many	CASSWIRGNEQFF	TGTGCCAGCAGTTGGATCAGGGGGAATGAGCAGTTCTTC